This T cell receptor beta chain was recorded in a study of T cells after yellow fever vaccination. Overall study findings and caveats: The secondary response was weaker but peaked faster, day 5 versus 15. In FACS-sorted repertoires, abundant clonotypes from the bulk population could appear as contaminants.

TCRdb redid the calling of the 5' RACE reads with MiXCR, one entry per CDR3 protein. The table has hundreds of thousands of distinct CDR3 sequences, around an eighth seen once. Details on this clonotype: Antigen specificity is unknown.

There are 14 residues in the CDR3. Trimming took off 1 base at V and 1 base at J, with 8 bases between the two ends. CDR1 LNHDA and CDR2 SQIVND come from the germline V gene (reference sequence). V is TRBV19 and J is TRBJ2-7, with D uncertain. The material sequenced was PBMCs, taken on the day of the yellow fever booster vaccination. The receptor was isolated from a man aged 30 to 45 who received the YFV17D yellow fever vaccine. The CDR3 DNA reads TGTGCCAGTAGTATAGGGGCTTTTTCCTACGAGCAGTACTTC. It codes for CASSIGAFSYEQYF.